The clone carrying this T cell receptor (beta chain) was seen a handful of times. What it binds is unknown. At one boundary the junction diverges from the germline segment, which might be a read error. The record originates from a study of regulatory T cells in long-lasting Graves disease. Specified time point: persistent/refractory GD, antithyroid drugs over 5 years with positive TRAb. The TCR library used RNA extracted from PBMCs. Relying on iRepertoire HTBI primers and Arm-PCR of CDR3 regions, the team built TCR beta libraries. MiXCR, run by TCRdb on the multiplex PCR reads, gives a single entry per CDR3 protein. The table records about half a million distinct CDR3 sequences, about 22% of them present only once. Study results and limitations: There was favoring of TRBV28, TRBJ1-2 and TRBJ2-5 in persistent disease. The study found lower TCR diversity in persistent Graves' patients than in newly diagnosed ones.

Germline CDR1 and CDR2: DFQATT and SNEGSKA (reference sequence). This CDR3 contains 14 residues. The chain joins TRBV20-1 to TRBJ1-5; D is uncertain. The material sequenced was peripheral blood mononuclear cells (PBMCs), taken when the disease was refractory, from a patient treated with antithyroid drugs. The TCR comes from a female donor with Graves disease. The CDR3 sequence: CSASRNPSSQPQHF. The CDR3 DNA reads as TGCAGTGCTAGCAGGAACCCTAGCAGTCAGCCCCAGCATTTT.